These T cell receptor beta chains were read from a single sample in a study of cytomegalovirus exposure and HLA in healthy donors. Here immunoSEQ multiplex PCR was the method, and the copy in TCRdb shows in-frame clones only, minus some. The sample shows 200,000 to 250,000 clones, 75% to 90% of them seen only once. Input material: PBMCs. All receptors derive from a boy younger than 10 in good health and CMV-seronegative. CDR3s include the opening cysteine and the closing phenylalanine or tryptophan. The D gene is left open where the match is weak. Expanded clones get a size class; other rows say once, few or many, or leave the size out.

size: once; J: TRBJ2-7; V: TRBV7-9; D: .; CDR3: CASSPRSQSYEQYF; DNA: TGTGCCAGCAGCCCCAGGTCGCAGTCCTACGAGCAGTACTTC
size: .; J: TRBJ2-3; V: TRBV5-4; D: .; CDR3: CASSFLEVWYRGSTDTQYF; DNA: TGTGCCAGCAGCTTTCTAGAAGTTTGGTATAGGGGGAGCACAGATACGCAGTATTTT
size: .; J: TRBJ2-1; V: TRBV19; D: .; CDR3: CATRGGNEQFF; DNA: TGTGCTACTAGGGGGGGCAATGAGCAGTTCTTC
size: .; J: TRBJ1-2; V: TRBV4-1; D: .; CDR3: CASSNLAGSDYGYTF; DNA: TGCGCCAGCAGCAACCTAGCGGGGTCCGACTATGGCTACACCTTC
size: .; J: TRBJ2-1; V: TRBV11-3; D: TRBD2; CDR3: CASSWGGPLDEQFF; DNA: TGTGCCAGCAGCTGGGGAGGGCCTTTGGATGAGCAGTTCTTC
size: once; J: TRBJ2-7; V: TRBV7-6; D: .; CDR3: CASSFLSNRAYEQYF; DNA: TGTGCCAGCAGCTTTCTCTCAAACAGGGCCTACGAGCAGTACTTC
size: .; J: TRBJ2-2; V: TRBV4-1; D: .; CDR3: CATLSSTNTGELFF; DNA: TGCGCCACCCTCAGTTCGACGAACACCGGGGAGCTGTTTTTT
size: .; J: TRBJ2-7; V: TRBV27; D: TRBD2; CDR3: CASSQGLAGVYEQYF; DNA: TGTGCCAGCAGTCAGGGACTAGCGGGGGTCTACGAGCAGTACTTC
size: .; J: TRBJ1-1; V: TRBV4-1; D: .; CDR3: CASSQEEQTNTEAFF; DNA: TGCGCCAGCAGCCAAGAGGAACAGACAAACACTGAAGCTTTCTTT
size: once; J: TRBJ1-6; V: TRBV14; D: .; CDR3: CASSQDWTARSYNSPLHF; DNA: TGTGCCAGCAGCCAAGATTGGACAGCCCGCTCCTATAATTCACCCCTCCACTTT
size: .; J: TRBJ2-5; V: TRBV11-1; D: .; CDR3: CASSTGLQQETQYF; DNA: TGTGCCAGCAGCACGGGACTTCAGCAAGAGACCCAGTACTTC
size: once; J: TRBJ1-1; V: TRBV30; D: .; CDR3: CAWSVGQMNTEAFF; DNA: TGTGCCTGGAGTGTCGGACAAATGAACACTGAAGCTTTCTTT
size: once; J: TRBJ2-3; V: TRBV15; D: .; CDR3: CATSRVGRSTDTQYF; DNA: TGTGCCACCAGCAGAGTCGGCAGGTCCACAGATACGCAGTATTTT
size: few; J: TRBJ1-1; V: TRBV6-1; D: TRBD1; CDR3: CASSELAGGSTEAFF; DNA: TGTGCCAGCAGTGAGCTGGCAGGGGGCTCAACTGAAGCTTTCTTT
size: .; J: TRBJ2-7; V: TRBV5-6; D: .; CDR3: CASSILIQGEQYF; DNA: TGTGCCAGCAGCATACTAATACAAGGCGAGCAGTACTTC
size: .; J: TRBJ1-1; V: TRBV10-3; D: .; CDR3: CAISDRVMNTEAFF; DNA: TGTGCCATCAGTGATCGGGTTATGAACACTGAAGCTTTCTTT
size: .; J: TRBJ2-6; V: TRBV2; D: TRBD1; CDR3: CASSVRTGAGANVLTF; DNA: TGTGCCAGCAGTGTTAGGACAGGGGCTGGGGCCAACGTCCTGACTTTC
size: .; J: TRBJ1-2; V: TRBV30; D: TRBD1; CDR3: CAGPREGTAYGYTF; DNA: TGTGCCGGCCCCAGGGAAGGGACAGCCTATGGCTACACCTTC
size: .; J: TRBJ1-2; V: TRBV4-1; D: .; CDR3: CASSQDTRENYGYTF; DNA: TGCGCCAGCAGCCAAGATACGCGGGAAAACTATGGCTACACCTTC
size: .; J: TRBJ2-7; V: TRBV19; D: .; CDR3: CASSTVRTPSYEQYF; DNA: TGTGCCAGTAGTACTGTCCGGACACCTTCCTACGAGCAGTACTTC
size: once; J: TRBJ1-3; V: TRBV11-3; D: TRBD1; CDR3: CASSHRDRERGNTIYF; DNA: TGTGCCAGCAGCCACCGGGACAGGGAAAGGGGAAACACCATATATTTT
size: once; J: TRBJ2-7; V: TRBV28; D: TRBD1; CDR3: CASSGRDSSYEQYF; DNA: TGTGCCAGCAGCGGCCGGGACAGCTCCTACGAGCAGTACTTC
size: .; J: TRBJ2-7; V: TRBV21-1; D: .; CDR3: CASSKEQGSAYEQYF; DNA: TGTGCCAGCAGCAAAGAACAGGGAAGCGCCTACGAGCAGTACTTC
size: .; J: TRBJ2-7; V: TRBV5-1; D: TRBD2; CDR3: CASSPGLAGRDEQYF; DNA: TGCGCCAGCAGCCCTGGACTAGCGGGAAGGGACGAGCAGTACTTC
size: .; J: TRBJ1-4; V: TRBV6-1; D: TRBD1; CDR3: CASSKTGGLNEKLFF; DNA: TGTGCCAGCAGCAAGACAGGGGGCCTTAATGAAAAACTGTTTTTT
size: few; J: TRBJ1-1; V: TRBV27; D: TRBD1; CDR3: CAAGGPEAFF; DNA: TGTGCCGCAGGGGGACCTGAAGCTTTCTTT
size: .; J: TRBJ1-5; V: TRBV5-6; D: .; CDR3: CASSPAGTQNQPQHF; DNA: TGTGCCAGCAGCCCCGCCGGGACTCAGAATCAGCCCCAGCATTTT
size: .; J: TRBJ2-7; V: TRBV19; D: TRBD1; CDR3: CASSAGQGPYEQYF; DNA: TGTGCCAGTAGTGCCGGACAGGGGCCCTACGAGCAGTACTTC
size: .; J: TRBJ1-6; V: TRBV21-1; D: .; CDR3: CASSGRRGFYSPLHF; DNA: TGTGCCAGCAGCGGGAGGCGAGGGTTTTATTCACCCCTCCACTTT
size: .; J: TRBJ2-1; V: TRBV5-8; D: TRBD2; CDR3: CASSLYGLASNEQFF; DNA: TGTGCCAGCAGCTTGTACGGACTAGCTAGCAATGAGCAGTTCTTC
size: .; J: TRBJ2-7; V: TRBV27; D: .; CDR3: CASSRSGVGEQYF; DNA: TGTGCCAGCAGTAGGTCAGGGGTGGGCGAGCAGTACTTC
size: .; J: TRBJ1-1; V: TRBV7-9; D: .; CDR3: CASAGGGKAFF; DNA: TGTGCCAGCGCCGGGGGAGGTAAAGCTTTCTTT
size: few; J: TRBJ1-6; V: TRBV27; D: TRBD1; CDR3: CASSGQGARNSPLHF; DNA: TGTGCCAGCAGTGGACAGGGGGCCAGGAATTCACCCCTCCACTTT
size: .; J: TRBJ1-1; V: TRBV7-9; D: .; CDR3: CASSLYGEAFF; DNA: TGTGCCAGCAGCTTATACGGGGAAGCTTTCTTT
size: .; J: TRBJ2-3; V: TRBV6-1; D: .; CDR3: CASSDLVLPLDPGQYF; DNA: TGTGCCAGCAGTGATTTAGTTCTCCCCTTAGACCCGGGGCAGTATTTT
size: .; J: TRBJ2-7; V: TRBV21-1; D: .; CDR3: CARSSVRRTSYEQYF; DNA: TGTGCCAGGTCTTCGGTCCGGAGGACTTCCTACGAGCAGTACTTC
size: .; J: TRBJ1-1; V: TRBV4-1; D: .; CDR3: CASSQGPYTGNTEAFF; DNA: TGCGCCAGCAGCCAAGGTCCATACACAGGGAACACTGAAGCTTTCTTT
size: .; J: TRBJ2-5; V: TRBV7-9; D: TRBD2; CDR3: CASSLDVPAGGETQYF; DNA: TGTGCCAGCAGCTTAGACGTCCCAGCGGGAGGGGAGACCCAGTACTTC
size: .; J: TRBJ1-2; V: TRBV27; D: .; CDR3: CASSLRSAGHGYTF; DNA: TGTGCCAGCAGTTTACGGAGCGCCGGTCATGGCTACACCTTC
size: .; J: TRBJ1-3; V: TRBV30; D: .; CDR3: CAWGAVTGNTIYF; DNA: TGTGCCTGGGGGGCGGTAACTGGAAACACCATATATTTT
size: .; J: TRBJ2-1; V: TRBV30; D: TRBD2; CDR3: CAWSDLAGPYNEQFF; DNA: TGTGCCTGGAGCGATCTAGCGGGGCCCTACAATGAGCAGTTCTTC
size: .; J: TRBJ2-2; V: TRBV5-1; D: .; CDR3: CASSLGKGTPGELFF; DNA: TGCGCCAGCAGCTTGGGGAAAGGGACTCCCGGGGAGCTGTTTTTT
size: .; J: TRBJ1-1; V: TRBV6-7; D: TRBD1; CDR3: CASSWPGQGLLGAEAFF; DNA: TGTGCCAGCAGTTGGCCGGGACAGGGGTTGTTAGGCGCTGAAGCTTTCTTT